This T cell receptor (beta chain) stems from a study of cytotoxic CD8 clonotypes in ibrutinib-treated CLL. Study-wide results and limits: Stable or contracted on treatment, public clonotypes were also uncommon.

Produced via immunoSEQ multiplex PCR; TCRdb's table is partial and in-frame only. The sample contains approximately 92,000 clones, roughly 80% of which appear only once. For this clone: Its antigen remains unknown. At one end the junction does not follow the germline gene, possibly because of a read error.

The receptor was isolated from a human donor with chronic lymphocytic leukemia. Sequenced material: PBMCs, taken after 24 months of ibrutinib treatment.

The CDR3 region is CASTLGTGTNTGELFF. DNA for the CDR3: TGCGCCAGCACCTTGGGGACAGGGACGAACACCGGGGAGCTGTTTTTT. V usage is TRBV5-1 and J usage is TRBJ2-2; 9 bases agree with TRBD1. CDR1 SGHRS and CDR2 YFSETQ come from the germline V gene. The CDR3 is 16 amino acids.